A selection of T cell receptor beta chains follows, all from one sample in a study of blood T cell repertoires in COVID-19. The repertoire was sequenced with immunoSEQ multiplex PCR; TCRdb's copy has only in-frame clones and lacks some. The sample records over 120,000 clones, roughly 79% being singletons. Sequenced: peripheral blood. The source is a human donor in a cohort sampled during active COVID-19. The CDR3 runs from the conserved cysteine through the conserved F or W. Fields, in order: J gene, D gene, CDR3 length, V gene, clone size, CDR3 protein, CDR3 DNA. A D gene is named only where the DNA matches it firmly. Clone size is stated in some rows and not others, as once, few, many or a class when expanded.

>TRBJ2-3|NA|18|TRBV14|once
CASSSRSALTGVVDTQYF
TGTGCCAGCAGCTCAAGATCCGCGCTAACGGGAGTAGTAGATACGCAGTATTTT
>TRBJ2-3|TRBD2|15|TRBV4-1|few
CASSRLAGGMDTQYF
TGCGCCAGCAGCCGACTAGCGGGAGGGATGGATACGCAGTATTTT
>TRBJ2-1|TRBD2|14|TRBV7-2|few
CASSSTGTSNEQFF
TGTGCCAGCAGCTCCACCGGGACTAGCAATGAGCAGTTCTTC
>TRBJ1-4|NA|14|TRBV9|NA
CASSSAVYGEKLFF
TGTGCCAGCAGCTCAGCGGTGTATGGCGAAAAACTGTTTTTT
>TRBJ1-1|TRBD1|12|TRBV5-6|NA
CASTQGASEAFF
TGTGCCAGCACCCAGGGGGCAAGTGAAGCTTTCTTT
>TRBJ1-3|NA|13|TRBV6-5|NA
CASHTTGRGTIYF
TGTGCCAGCCATACAACAGGGCGCGGCACCATATATTTT
>TRBJ2-1|TRBD2|16|TRBV28|few
CASSLLAGASYNEQFF
TGTGCCAGCAGTTTACTAGCGGGAGCTTCCTACAATGAGCAGTTCTTC
>TRBJ2-1|TRBD2|15|TRBV3-1/TRBV3-2|few
CASSLGSGSNNEQFF
TGTGCCAGCAGCCTCGGGAGCGGGAGTAATAATGAGCAGTTCTTC
>TRBJ1-4|NA|12|TRBV18|NA
CASCRGNEKLFF
TGTGCCAGCTGCAGGGGTAATGAAAAACTGTTTTTT
>TRBJ1-5|NA|15|TRBV6-2/TRBV6-3|NA
CASSSVDRLGQPQHF
TGTGCCAGCAGTTCCGTTGACAGGCTCGGGCAGCCCCAGCATTTT
>TRBJ2-1|NA|14|TRBV7-9|NA
CASSLIQSNNEQFF
TGTGCCAGCAGCTTAATACAGAGTAACAATGAGCAGTTCTTC
>TRBJ1-3|NA|14|TRBV28|NA
CASSSGFSGNTIYF
TGTGCCAGCAGTTCCGGTTTCTCTGGAAACACCATATATTTT
>TRBJ1-2|TRBD1|16|TRBV7-2|NA
CASSLGQQGVNYGYTF
TGTGCCAGCAGCTTAGGTCAACAGGGGGTAAACTATGGCTACACCTTC
>TRBJ2-7|TRBD1|13|TRBV11-2|once
CASSLDRGHEQYF
TGTGCCAGCAGCTTGGACAGGGGACACGAGCAGTACTTC
>TRBJ1-3|NA|15|TRBV18|once
CASSPNSGSGNTIYF
TGTGCCAGCTCACCGAATTCAGGCTCTGGAAACACCATATATTTT
>TRBJ2-7|NA|15|TRBV4-2|NA
CASSQGHGTDYEQYF
TGTGCCAGCAGCCAAGGACACGGCACCGACTACGAGCAGTACTTC
>TRBJ2-3|TRBD1|13|TRBV7-6|few
CASAGQVLDTQYF
TGTGCCAGCGCGGGACAGGTTCTCGATACGCAGTATTTT
>TRBJ2-6|TRBD2|18|TRBV27|NA
CASSEGLAGLSGANVLTF
TGTGCCAGCAGTGAGGGACTAGCGGGACTATCTGGGGCCAACGTCCTGACTTTC
>TRBJ2-7|TRBD2|15|TRBV28|few
CASSYMAGESYEQYF
TGTGCCAGCAGTTATATGGCGGGAGAGTCCTACGAGCAGTACTTC
>TRBJ2-3|TRBD1|13|TRBV6-2/TRBV6-3|NA
CASSYPDRDTQYF
TGTGCCAGCAGTTACCCGGACAGGGATACGCAGTATTTT
>TRBJ2-1|TRBD2|15|TRBV28|NA
CASSIGLATYNEQFF
TGTGCCAGCAGTATCGGACTAGCCACTTACAATGAGCAGTTCTTC
>TRBJ2-7|NA|15|TRBV13|NA
CASSLDADRNYEQYF
TGTGCCAGCAGCTTAGACGCAGACAGGAACTACGAGCAGTACTTC
>TRBJ2-3|NA|17|TRBV10-3|NA
CAISEFPPLGGADTQYF
TGTGCCATCAGTGAGTTCCCTCCACTTGGCGGGGCAGATACGCAGTATTTT
>TRBJ2-1|NA|16|TRBV28|NA
CASSQLYGSLTDEQFF
TGTGCCAGCAGCCAGTTGTATGGGAGCCTAACCGATGAGCAGTTCTTC
>TRBJ2-2|TRBD1|16|TRBV19|NA
CASSIWDSLRAGELFF
TGTGCCAGTAGTATATGGGACAGTCTAAGGGCCGGGGAGCTGTTTTTT
>TRBJ2-7|TRBD1|15|TRBV10-3|NA
CAISEGDRGRYEQYF
TGTGCCATCAGTGAGGGGGACAGGGGACGATACGAGCAGTACTTC
>TRBJ2-1|NA|18|TRBV18|NA
CASSPTFVVGSSYNEQFF
TGTGCCAGCTCACCAACCTTTGTGGTGGGCAGCTCCTACAATGAGCAGTTCTTC
>TRBJ2-5|NA|14|TRBV24-1|NA
CATSDSRRGETQYF
TGTGCCACCAGTGATTCCCGAAGGGGAGAGACCCAGTACTTC
>TRBJ2-1|NA|18|TRBV4-1|NA
CASSQASGGQGKGNEQFF
TGCGCCAGCAGCCAAGCTTCCGGTGGGCAGGGAAAGGGCAATGAGCAGTTCTTC
>TRBJ2-7|NA|13|TRBV6-5|once
CATIQGAHDEQYF
TGTGCCACCATACAGGGAGCCCACGACGAGCAGTACTTC
>TRBJ2-1|TRBD2|16|TRBV4-1|NA
CASSQGGLAGHNEQFF
TGCGCCAGCAGCCAAGGGGGACTAGCGGGCCACAATGAGCAGTTCTTC
>TRBJ2-3|TRBD2|16|TRBV6-6|NA
CASSSGTSGSTDTQYF
TGTGCCAGCAGTTCGGGGACTAGCGGAAGCACAGATACGCAGTATTTT
>TRBJ2-1|TRBD2|15|TRBV27|NA
CASNPESGTYNEQFF
TGTGCCAGCAACCCAGAGAGCGGGACCTACAATGAGCAGTTCTTC
>TRBJ1-6|NA|16|TRBV28|few
CASSFYGGEKNSPLHF
TGTGCCAGCAGTTTTTACGGGGGTGAAAAGAATTCACCCCTCCACTTT
>TRBJ1-1|NA|20|TRBV7-7|NA
CASSLQLGIGPQDLNTEAFF
TGTGCCAGCAGCTTACAGCTGGGGATAGGCCCACAGGACCTGAACACTGAAGCTTTCTTT
>TRBJ2-5|TRBD1|17|TRBV19|NA
CASSVTGTGWIQETQYF
TGTGCCAGTAGTGTAACCGGGACAGGGTGGATCCAAGAGACCCAGTACTTC
>TRBJ2-2|NA|13|TRBV12-3/TRBV12-4|NA
CASLPTNTGELFF
TGTGCCAGCCTACCTACTAACACCGGGGAGCTGTTTTTT
>TRBJ1-4|NA|14|TRBV15|NA
CATSGGTDNEKLFF
TGTGCCACCAGCGGCGGGACGGATAATGAAAAACTGTTTTTT
>TRBJ2-7|NA|13|TRBV27|NA
CASQKGVGYEQYF
TGTGCCAGCCAGAAAGGGGTGGGTTACGAGCAGTACTTC
>TRBJ2-3|TRBD1|15|TRBV5-1|once
CASSDRTGPTDTQYF
TGCGCCAGCAGCGACCGGACAGGTCCCACAGATACGCAGTATTTT
>TRBJ1-2|TRBD1|16|TRBV28|NA
CASSSGQGWLGYGYTF
TGTGCCAGCAGCTCCGGACAGGGTTGGTTGGGCTATGGCTACACCTTC
>TRBJ2-7|TRBD1|16|TRBV29-1|once
CSASGPGTGVAYEQYF
TGCAGCGCCAGCGGCCCCGGGACAGGGGTGGCCTACGAGCAGTACTTC